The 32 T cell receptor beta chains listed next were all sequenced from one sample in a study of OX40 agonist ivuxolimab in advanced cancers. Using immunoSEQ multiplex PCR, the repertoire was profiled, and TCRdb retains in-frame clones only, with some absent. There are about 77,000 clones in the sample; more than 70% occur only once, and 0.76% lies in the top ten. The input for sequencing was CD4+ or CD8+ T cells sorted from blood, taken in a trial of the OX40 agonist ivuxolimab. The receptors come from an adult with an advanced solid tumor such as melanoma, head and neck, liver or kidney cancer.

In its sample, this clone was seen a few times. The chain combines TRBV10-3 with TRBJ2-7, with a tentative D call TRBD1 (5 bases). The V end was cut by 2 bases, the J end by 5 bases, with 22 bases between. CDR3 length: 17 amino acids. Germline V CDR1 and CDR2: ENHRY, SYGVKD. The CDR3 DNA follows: TGTGCCATCAGTGAGCCAAAAATGTTAGCAGGGTGGGACGAGCAGTACTTC. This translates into CAISEPKMLAGWDEQYF.

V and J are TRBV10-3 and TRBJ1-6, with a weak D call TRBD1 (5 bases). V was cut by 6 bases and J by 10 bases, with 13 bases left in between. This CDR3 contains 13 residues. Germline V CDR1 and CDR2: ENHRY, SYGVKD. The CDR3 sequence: CAIRGERESPLHF. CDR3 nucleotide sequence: TGTGCCATCAGGGGGGAGAGGGAATCACCCCTCCACTTT.

CDR3 in amino acids: CASRTGPAGNTIYF. CDR3 nucleotides: TGTGCCAGTAGAACAGGGCCCGCAGGAAACACCATATATTTT. The chain recombines TRBV19 with TRBJ1-3; the D gene is possibly TRBD1 (6 bases). Germline values: CDR1 LNHDA, CDR2 SQIVND (reference sequence). This CDR3 is built from 14 residues. Between the trimmed V and J ends, which lost 6 bases and 4 bases, there was a span of 13 bases.

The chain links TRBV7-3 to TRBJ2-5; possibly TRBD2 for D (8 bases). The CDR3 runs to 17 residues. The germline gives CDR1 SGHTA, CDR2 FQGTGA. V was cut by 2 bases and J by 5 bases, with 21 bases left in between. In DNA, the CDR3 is TGTGCCAGCAGCTTATCGGGGACAGCGGGAGTAGGGGAGACCCAGTACTTC. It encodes CASSLSGTAGVGETQYF. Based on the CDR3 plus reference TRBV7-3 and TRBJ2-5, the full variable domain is GAGVSQTPSNKVTEKGKYVELRCDPISGHTALYWYRQSLGQGPEFLIYFQGTGAADDSGLPNDRFFAVRPEGSVSTLKIQRTERGDSAVYLCASSLSGTAGVGETQYFGPGTRLLVL.

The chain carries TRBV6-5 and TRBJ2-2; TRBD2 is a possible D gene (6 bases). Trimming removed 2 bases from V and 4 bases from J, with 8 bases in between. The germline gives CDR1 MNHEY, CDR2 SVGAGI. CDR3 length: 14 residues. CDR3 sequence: CASSYPGGTGELFF. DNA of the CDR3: TGTGCCAGCAGTTACCCCGGGGGCACCGGGGAGCTGTTTTTT.

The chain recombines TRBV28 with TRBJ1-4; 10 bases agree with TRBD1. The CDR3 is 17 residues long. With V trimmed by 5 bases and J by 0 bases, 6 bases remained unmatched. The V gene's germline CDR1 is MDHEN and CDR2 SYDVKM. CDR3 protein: CASSPWTGGATNEKLFF. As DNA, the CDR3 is TGTGCCAGCAGTCCCTGGACAGGGGGGGCAACTAATGAAAAACTGTTTTTT.

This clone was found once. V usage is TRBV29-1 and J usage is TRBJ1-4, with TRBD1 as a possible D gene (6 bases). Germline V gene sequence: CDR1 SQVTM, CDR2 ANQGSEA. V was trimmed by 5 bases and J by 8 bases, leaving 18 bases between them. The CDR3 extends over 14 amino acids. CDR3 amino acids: CSVRTGTGREKLFF. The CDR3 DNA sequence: TGCAGCGTTCGAACAGGGACTGGTAGGGAAAAACTGTTTTTT.

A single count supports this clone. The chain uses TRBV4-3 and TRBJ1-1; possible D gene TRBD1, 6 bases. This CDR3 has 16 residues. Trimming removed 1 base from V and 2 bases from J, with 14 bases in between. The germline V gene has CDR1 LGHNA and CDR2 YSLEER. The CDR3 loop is CASSQGGGVVNTEAFF. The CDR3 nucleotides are TGCGCCAGCAGCCAAGGAGGGGGAGTAGTAAACACTGAAGCTTTCTTT.

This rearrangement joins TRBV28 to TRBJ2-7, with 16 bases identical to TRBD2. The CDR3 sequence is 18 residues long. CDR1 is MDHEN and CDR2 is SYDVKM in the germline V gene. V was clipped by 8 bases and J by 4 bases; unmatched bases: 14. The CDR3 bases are TGTGCCAGCCGCGGGTGGGGGACTAGCGGGAGGGCCTCGTACGAGCAGTACTTC. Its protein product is CASRGWGTSGRASYEQYF.

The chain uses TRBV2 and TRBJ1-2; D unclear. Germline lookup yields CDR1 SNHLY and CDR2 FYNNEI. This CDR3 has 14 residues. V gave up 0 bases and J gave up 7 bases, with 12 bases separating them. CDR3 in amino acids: CASSEATAPGGYTF. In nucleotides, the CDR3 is TGTGCCAGCAGTGAAGCGACCGCCCCGGGTGGCTACACCTTC. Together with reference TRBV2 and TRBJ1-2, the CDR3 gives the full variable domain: EPEVTQTPSHQVTQMGQEVILRCVPISNHLYFYWYRQILGQKVEFLVSFYNNEISEKSEIFDDQFSVERPDGSNFTLKIRSTKLEDSAMYFCASSEATAPGGYTFGSGTRLTVV.

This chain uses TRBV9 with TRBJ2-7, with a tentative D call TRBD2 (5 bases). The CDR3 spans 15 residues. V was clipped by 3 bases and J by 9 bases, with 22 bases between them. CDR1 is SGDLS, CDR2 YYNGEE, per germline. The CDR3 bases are TGTGCCAGCAGCGCCACGGACTTATCTACTACGAGGCAGTACTTC. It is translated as CASSATDLSTTRQYF.

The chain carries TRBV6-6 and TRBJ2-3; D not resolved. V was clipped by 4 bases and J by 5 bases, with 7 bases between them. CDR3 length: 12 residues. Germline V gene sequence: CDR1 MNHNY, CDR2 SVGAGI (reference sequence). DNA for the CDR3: TGTGCCAGCAGTTTGAGTGGAGATACGCAGTATTTT. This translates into CASSLSGDTQYF.

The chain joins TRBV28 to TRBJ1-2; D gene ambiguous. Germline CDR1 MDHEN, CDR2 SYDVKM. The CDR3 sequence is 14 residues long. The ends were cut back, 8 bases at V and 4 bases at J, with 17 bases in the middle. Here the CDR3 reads CASDPRERTYGYTF. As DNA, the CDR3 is TGTGCCAGCGACCCGAGGGAGCGGACCTATGGCTACACCTTC.

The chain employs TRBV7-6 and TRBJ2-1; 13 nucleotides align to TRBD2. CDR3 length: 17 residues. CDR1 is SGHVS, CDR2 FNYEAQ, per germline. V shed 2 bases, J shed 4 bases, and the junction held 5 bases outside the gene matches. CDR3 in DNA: TGTGCCAGCAGCTTACGGACTAGCGGGAGTTATTACAATGAGCAGTTCTTC. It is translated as CASSLRTSGSYYNEQFF.

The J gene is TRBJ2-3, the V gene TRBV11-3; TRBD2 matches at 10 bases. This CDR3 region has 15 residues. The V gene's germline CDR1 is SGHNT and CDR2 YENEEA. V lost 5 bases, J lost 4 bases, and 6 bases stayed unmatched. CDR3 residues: CASSPGAGGADTQYF. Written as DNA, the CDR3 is TGTGCCAGCAGCCCCGGAGCGGGAGGGGCAGATACGCAGTATTTT.

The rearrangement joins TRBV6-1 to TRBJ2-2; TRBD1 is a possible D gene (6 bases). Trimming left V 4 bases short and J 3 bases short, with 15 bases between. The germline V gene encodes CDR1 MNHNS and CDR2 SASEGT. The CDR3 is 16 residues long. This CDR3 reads CASSGPVNRDTGELFF. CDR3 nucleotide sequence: TGTGCCAGCAGTGGGCCGGTGAACAGGGACACCGGGGAGCTGTTTTTT.

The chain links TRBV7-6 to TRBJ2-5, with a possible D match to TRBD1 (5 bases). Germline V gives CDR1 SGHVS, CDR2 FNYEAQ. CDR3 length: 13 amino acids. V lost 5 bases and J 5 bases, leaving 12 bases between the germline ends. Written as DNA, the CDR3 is TGTGCCAGCAGCAGACTCAGGGTGGAGACCCAGTACTTC. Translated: CASSRLRVETQYF.

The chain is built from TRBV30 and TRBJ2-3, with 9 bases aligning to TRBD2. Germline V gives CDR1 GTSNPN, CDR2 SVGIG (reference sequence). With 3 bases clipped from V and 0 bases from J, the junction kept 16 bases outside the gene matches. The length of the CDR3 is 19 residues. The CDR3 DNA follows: TGTGCCTGGAGCGTTCCCTTACTCCGACTAGCGGCTAGCACAGATACGCAGTATTTT. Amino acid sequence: CAWSVPLLRLAASTDTQYF.

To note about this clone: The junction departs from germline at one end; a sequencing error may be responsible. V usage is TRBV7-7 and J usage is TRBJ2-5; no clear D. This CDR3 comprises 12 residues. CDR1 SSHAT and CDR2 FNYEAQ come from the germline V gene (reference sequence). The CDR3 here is CASSLKGETQYF. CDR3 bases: TGTGCTAGCAGCTTAAAGGGAGAGACCCAGTACTTC. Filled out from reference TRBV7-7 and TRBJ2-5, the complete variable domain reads GAGVSQSPRYKVTKRGQDVTLRCDPISSHATLYWYQQALGQGPEFLTYFNYEAQPDKSGLPSDRFSAERPEGSISTLTIQRTEQRDSAMYRCASSLKGETQYFGPGTRLLVL.

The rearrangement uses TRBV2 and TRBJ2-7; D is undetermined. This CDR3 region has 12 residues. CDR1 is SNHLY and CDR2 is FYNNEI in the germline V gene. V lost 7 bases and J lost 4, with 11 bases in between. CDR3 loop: CASKFEVYEQYF. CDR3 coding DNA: TGTGCCAGCAAATTCGAGGTTTACGAGCAGTACTTC.

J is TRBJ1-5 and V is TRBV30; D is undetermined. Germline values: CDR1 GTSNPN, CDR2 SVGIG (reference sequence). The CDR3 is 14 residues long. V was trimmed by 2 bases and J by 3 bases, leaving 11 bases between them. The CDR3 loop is CAWSPPWPNQPQHF. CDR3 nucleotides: TGTGCCTGGAGTCCCCCGTGGCCCAATCAGCCCCAGCATTTT.

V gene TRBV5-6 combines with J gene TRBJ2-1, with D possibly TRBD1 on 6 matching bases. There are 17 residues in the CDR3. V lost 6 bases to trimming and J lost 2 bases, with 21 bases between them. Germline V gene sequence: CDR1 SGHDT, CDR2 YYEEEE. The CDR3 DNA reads TGTGCCAGCATTAAATTCACAGGGCAGGTCACCTACAATGAGCAGTTCTTC. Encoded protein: CASIKFTGQVTYNEQFF.

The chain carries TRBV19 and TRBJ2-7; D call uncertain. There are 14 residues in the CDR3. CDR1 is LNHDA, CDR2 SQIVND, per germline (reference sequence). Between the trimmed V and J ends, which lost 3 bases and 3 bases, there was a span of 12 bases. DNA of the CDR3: TGTGCCAGTAGTATGTCCCAGGCCAGCTACGAGCAGTACTTC. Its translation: CASSMSQASYEQYF.

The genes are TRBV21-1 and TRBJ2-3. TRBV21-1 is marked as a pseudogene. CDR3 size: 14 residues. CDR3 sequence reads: CASSRERGTDTQYF. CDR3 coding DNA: TGTGCCAGCAGCAGGGAACGGGGCACAGATACGCAGTATTTT.

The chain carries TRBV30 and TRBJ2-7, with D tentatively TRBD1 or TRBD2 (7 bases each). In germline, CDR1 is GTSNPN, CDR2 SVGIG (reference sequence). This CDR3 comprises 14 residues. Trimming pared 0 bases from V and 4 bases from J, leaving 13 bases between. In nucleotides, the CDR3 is TGTGCCTGGAGTGTGGGAGGGGGCGGGTACGAGCAGTACTTC. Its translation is CAWSVGGGGYEQYF.

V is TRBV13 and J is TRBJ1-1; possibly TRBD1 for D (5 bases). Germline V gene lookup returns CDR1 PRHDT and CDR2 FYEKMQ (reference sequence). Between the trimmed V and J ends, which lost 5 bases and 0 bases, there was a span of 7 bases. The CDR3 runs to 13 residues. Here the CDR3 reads CASSRQLNTEAFF. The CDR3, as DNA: TGTGCCAGCAGCCGACAGTTGAACACTGAAGCTTTCTTT.

The CDR3 reads CASSTGPNGYTF. The CDR3 DNA sequence: TGTGCCAGCTCTACAGGGCCCAATGGCTACACCTTC. This chain uses TRBV6-5 with TRBJ1-2; D might be TRBD1 (6 bases). Per germline, CDR1 MNHEY and CDR2 SVGAGI. The CDR3 length is 12 residues. Trimming left V 8 bases short and J 6 bases short, with 13 bases between.

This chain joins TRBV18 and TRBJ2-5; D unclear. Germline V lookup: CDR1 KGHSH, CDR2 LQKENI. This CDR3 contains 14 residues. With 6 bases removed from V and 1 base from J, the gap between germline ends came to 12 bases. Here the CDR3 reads CASSTGGSQETQYF. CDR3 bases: TGTGCCAGCTCCACCGGCGGCAGCCAAGAGACCCAGTACTTC. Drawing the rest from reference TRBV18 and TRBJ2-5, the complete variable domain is NAGVMQNPRHLVRRRGQEARLRCSPMKGHSHVYWYRQLPEEGLKFMVYLQKENIIDESGMPKERFSAEFPKEGPSILRIQQVVRGDSAAYFCASSTGGSQETQYFGPGTRLLVL.

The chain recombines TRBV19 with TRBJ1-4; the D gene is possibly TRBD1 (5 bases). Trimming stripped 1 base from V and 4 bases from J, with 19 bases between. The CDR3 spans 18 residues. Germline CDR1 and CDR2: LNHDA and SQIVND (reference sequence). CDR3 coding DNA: TGTGCCAGTAGTATAGTTCCCCTTCAGGGCAGAGGTAATGAAAAACTGTTTTTT. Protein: CASSIVPLQGRGNEKLFF.

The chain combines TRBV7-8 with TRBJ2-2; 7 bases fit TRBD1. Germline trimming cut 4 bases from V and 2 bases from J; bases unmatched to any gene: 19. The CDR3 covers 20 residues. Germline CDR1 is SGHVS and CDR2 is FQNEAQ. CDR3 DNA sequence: TGTGCCAGCAGCTCAAGACGGACAGGTCCAGGACTCCTAAACACCGGGGAGCTGTTTTTT. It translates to CASSSRRTGPGLLNTGELFF.

The chain's CDR3 is CASSQNRDSRGYGYTF. CDR3 sequence (DNA): TGTGCCAGCTCACAGAACCGGGACTCCCGAGGCTATGGCTACACCTTC. This chain connects TRBV18 to TRBJ1-2; D may be TRBD1 (5 bases). The V gene lost 4 bases and the J gene lost 4 bases, with 19 bases spanning the gap. CDR3 length equals 16 residues. Germline CDR1 reads KGHSH; CDR2 reads LQKENI.

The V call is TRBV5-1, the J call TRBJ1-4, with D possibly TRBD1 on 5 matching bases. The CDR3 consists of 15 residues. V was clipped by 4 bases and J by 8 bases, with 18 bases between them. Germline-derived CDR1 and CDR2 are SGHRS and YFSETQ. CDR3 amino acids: CASSKRGDGQEKLFF. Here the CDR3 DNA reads TGCGCCAGCAGCAAGAGGGGTGATGGACAAGAAAAACTGTTTTTT.